This entry concerns a single T cell receptor (beta chain). The authors' processing: Estimation of nucleated cell counts was performed using reference gene primer amplification. Data came from immunoSEQ multiplex PCR; TCRdb stores just in-frame clones and leaves some out. For V, J and clone size, that table is used; D and trimming come from the DNA. The repertoire holds under 150,000 clones, with 85% to 90% as singletons. The source of the sample is a study of blood T cell repertoires in COVID-19. About the research overall: The samples span acute and convalescent COVID-19 from the United States, Italy and Spain. T cells, B-cell-depleted T cells, or PBMCs provided the cDNA or gDNA that served as material.

CDR1 SGHNT and CDR2 YENEEA come from the germline V gene. This CDR3 contains 14 residues. V shed 2 bases and J shed 0 bases, with 6 bases lying between them. This clonotype was obtained from a woman in her forties or fifties with acute or convalescent COVID-19. Sample: peripheral blood. The chain couples TRBV11-3 to TRBJ2-3; D call uncertain. The CDR3 DNA follows: TGTGCCAGCAGCTTAACCAGAAGCACAGATACGCAGTATTTT. It is translated as CASSLTRSTDTQYF.